Detailed here is one TCR beta chain. The sample belongs to a study of shared T cell receptors in the human thymus. Produced via immunoSEQ multiplex PCR; TCRdb's table is partial and in-frame only. The sample records some 720,000 clones, roughly 90% being singletons. CDR1 is LNHDA, CDR2 SQIVND, per germline (reference sequence). The CDR3 length is 16 residues. Between the trimmed V and J ends, which lost 5 bases and 0 bases, there was a span of 13 bases. These sequences were also reported in another study, on human thymus T cells. This second study says: The thymus tissue came from resections taken during corrective heart surgery.

The sequencing input was thymocytes. V is TRBV19 and J is TRBJ1-4, with D possibly being TRBD1 (5 bases). The origin of this receptor is a boy younger than two with a congenital heart defect. CDR3 residues: CASSPWGGTTNEKLFF. DNA for the CDR3: TGTGCCAGTAGTCCTTGGGGGGGAACAACTAATGAAAAACTGTTTTTT.